The rows below give T cell receptor beta chains drawn from one sample of a study of neoadjuvant nivolumab and ipilimumab in lung cancer. Only in-frame clones appear in the TCRdb table, and some are missing; sequencing was by immunoSEQ multiplex PCR. The sample shows 24,000 or so clones, 80% of them seen only once. The material was peripheral blood, obtained before neoadjuvant nivolumab, alone or with ipilimumab. These receptors originate from an adult with non-small cell lung cancer. The CDR3 runs from the conserved cysteine through the conserved F or W. The order of the fields is D gene, V gene, clone size, J gene, CDR3 DNA, CDR3 protein. The D gene is left open where the match is weak. Clone size is given for some rows only: seen once, a few or many times, or a class if the clone is expanded.

D gene: TRBD1
V gene: TRBV15
clone size: -
J gene: TRBJ1-5
CDR3 DNA: TGTGCCACCAGCAGAGAAAGGATTAGGGGGCGAGGTCAGCCCCAGCATTTT
CDR3 protein: CATSRERIRGRGQPQHF

D gene: TRBD2
V gene: TRBV5-4
clone size: -
J gene: TRBJ2-1
CDR3 DNA: TGTGCCAGCAGCTATTATCTACTAGCGGGGGATTATGAGCAGTTCTTC
CDR3 protein: CASSYYLLAGDYEQFF

D gene: -
V gene: TRBV10-3
clone size: -
J gene: TRBJ1-1
CDR3 DNA: TGTGCCATCACTCGGGGGGGATCTGAAGCTTTCTTT
CDR3 protein: CAITRGGSEAFF

D gene: TRBD1
V gene: TRBV18
clone size: -
J gene: TRBJ1-5
CDR3 DNA: TGTGCCAGCTCACCTGGACAGGGGACCTCGATACAGCCCCAGCATTTT
CDR3 protein: CASSPGQGTSIQPQHF

D gene: -
V gene: TRBV7-2
clone size: -
J gene: TRBJ2-3
CDR3 DNA: TGTGCCAGCAGCTTAGGAGGGGTAGGCACAGATACGCAGTATTTT
CDR3 protein: CASSLGGVGTDTQYF

D gene: TRBD1
V gene: TRBV7-9
clone size: once
J gene: TRBJ2-1
CDR3 DNA: TGTGCCAGCAGCCCACCCTTCCGACAGGGGGTCGATGAGCAGTTCTTC
CDR3 protein: CASSPPFRQGVDEQFF

D gene: TRBD1
V gene: TRBV7-3
clone size: -
J gene: TRBJ1-1
CDR3 DNA: TGTGCCAGCAGCTCTGAGGGGACAGTCTCTGAAGCTTTCTTT
CDR3 protein: CASSSEGTVSEAFF

D gene: -
V gene: TRBV2
clone size: -
J gene: TRBJ1-2
CDR3 DNA: TGTGCCAGCCCCGGGGTCTATGGCTACACCTTC
CDR3 protein: CASPGVYGYTF

D gene: TRBD1
V gene: TRBV7-2
clone size: -
J gene: TRBJ1-2
CDR3 DNA: TGTGCCAGCAGCTCTAGGACAGGGGGAAACTATGGCTACACCTTC
CDR3 protein: CASSSRTGGNYGYTF

D gene: -
V gene: TRBV6-6
clone size: -
J gene: TRBJ1-2
CDR3 DNA: TGTGCCAGCAGTTACTCTGGCAGATTGACCTATGGCTACACCTTC
CDR3 protein: CASSYSGRLTYGYTF

D gene: -
V gene: TRBV28
clone size: -
J gene: TRBJ1-1
CDR3 DNA: TGTGCCAGCAGAATCTGGAACACTGAAGCTTTCTTT
CDR3 protein: CASRIWNTEAFF

D gene: -
V gene: TRBV4-1
clone size: few
J gene: TRBJ1-3
CDR3 DNA: TGCGCCAGCAGCCAAGTGGATTTGGGGTTTAGCTCTGGAAACACCATATATTTT
CDR3 protein: CASSQVDLGFSSGNTIYF

D gene: -
V gene: TRBV7-6
clone size: -
J gene: TRBJ1-6
CDR3 DNA: TGTGCCAGCAGCTCAACTCCCGGCTCCTATAATTCACCCCTCCACTTT
CDR3 protein: CASSSTPGSYNSPLHF

D gene: -
V gene: TRBV18
clone size: -
J gene: TRBJ2-7
CDR3 DNA: TGTGCCAGCTCACCACCGGCAGCAGGGGACGAGCAGTACTTC
CDR3 protein: CASSPPAAGDEQYF

D gene: TRBD1
V gene: TRBV5-1
clone size: -
J gene: TRBJ2-7
CDR3 DNA: TGCGCCAGCAGGCGGGTTACGTCCGGGACAGGGGGCTACGAGCAGTACTTC
CDR3 protein: CASRRVTSGTGGYEQYF

D gene: -
V gene: TRBV10-3
clone size: -
J gene: TRBJ1-1
CDR3 DNA: TGTGCCATCAGTGCCTACGGGGGAGCGAACACTGAAGCTTTCTTT
CDR3 protein: CAISAYGGANTEAFF

D gene: -
V gene: TRBV10-3
clone size: -
J gene: TRBJ1-4
CDR3 DNA: TGTGCCAACTCACCAACTAATGAAAAACTGTTTTTT
CDR3 protein: CANSPTNEKLFF

D gene: -
V gene: TRBV4-3
clone size: few
J gene: TRBJ2-1
CDR3 DNA: TGCGCCAGCAGCCAAGCCGGAAGCCTCAATGAGCAGTTCTTC
CDR3 protein: CASSQAGSLNEQFF

D gene: -
V gene: TRBV9
clone size: -
J gene: TRBJ2-7
CDR3 DNA: TGTGCCAGCAGCGGTCAAGAGGGGCGATACGAGCAGTACTTC
CDR3 protein: CASSGQEGRYEQYF

D gene: -
V gene: TRBV28
clone size: -
J gene: TRBJ2-4
CDR3 DNA: TGTGCCAGCAGTCCCCAAAGGACCGCTATAAACATTCAGTACTTC
CDR3 protein: CASSPQRTAINIQYF

D gene: TRBD1
V gene: TRBV14
clone size: -
J gene: TRBJ2-3
CDR3 DNA: TGTGCCAGCAGCCACCTCGACAGGGGCGGCACAGATACGCAGTATTTT
CDR3 protein: CASSHLDRGGTDTQYF

D gene: -
V gene: TRBV7-8
clone size: -
J gene: TRBJ1-1
CDR3 DNA: TGTGCCAGCAGCTTAGTGGTGACCATGAACACTGAAGCTTTCTTT
CDR3 protein: CASSLVVTMNTEAFF

D gene: TRBD2
V gene: TRBV6-1
clone size: -
J gene: TRBJ2-3
CDR3 DNA: TGTGCCAGCAGTGAACCCTCTAGCGGGGGGGCCTTAACGCAGTATTTT
CDR3 protein: CASSEPSSGGALTQYF

D gene: TRBD2
V gene: TRBV29-1
clone size: -
J gene: TRBJ2-7
CDR3 DNA: TGCAGCGTTGAACGTGCTAGCGGGGGTACCGAGCAGTACTTC
CDR3 protein: CSVERASGGTEQYF

D gene: -
V gene: TRBV4-1
clone size: -
J gene: TRBJ2-7
CDR3 DNA: TGCGCCAGCAGCCAACAGGGGGGGTCCTACGAGCAGTACTTC
CDR3 protein: CASSQQGGSYEQYF

D gene: -
V gene: TRBV19
clone size: -
J gene: TRBJ2-2
CDR3 DNA: TGTGCCACTTCCGGAGGGTTGGGGACCGGGGAGCTGTTTTTT
CDR3 protein: CATSGGLGTGELFF

D gene: -
V gene: TRBV11-2
clone size: once
J gene: TRBJ2-1
CDR3 DNA: TGTGCCAGCAGCTTAGCCCAGGGGTACAATGAGCAGTTCTTC
CDR3 protein: CASSLAQGYNEQFF

D gene: -
V gene: TRBV11-1
clone size: -
J gene: TRBJ2-1
CDR3 DNA: TGTGCCAGCAGCCCTAATTCGGGCGGCCTATACAATGAGCAGTTCTTC
CDR3 protein: CASSPNSGGLYNEQFF

D gene: TRBD1
V gene: TRBV6-5
clone size: -
J gene: TRBJ1-5
CDR3 DNA: TGTGCCAGCAGTTACCACGACAGGGATCAGCCCCAGCATTTT
CDR3 protein: CASSYHDRDQPQHF

D gene: -
V gene: TRBV6-1
clone size: -
J gene: TRBJ1-1
CDR3 DNA: TGTGCCAGCAGTGGAACCGGGACACTCGGAAGGGCTGAAGCTTTCTTT
CDR3 protein: CASSGTGTLGRAEAFF

D gene: -
V gene: TRBV5-5
clone size: once
J gene: TRBJ1-1
CDR3 DNA: TGTGCCAGCAGCTGGGGAGGAGGATTGAACACTGAAGCTTTCTTT
CDR3 protein: CASSWGGGLNTEAFF

D gene: TRBD1
V gene: TRBV14
clone size: -
J gene: TRBJ2-7
CDR3 DNA: TGTGCCAGCAGCCAAGGGAACAGGGGGAGTTACGAGCAGTACTTC
CDR3 protein: CASSQGNRGSYEQYF

D gene: -
V gene: TRBV2
clone size: -
J gene: TRBJ2-5
CDR3 DNA: TGTGCCAGCAACGAAGGGGCATTCGGAATGGGGGAGACCCAGTACTTC
CDR3 protein: CASNEGAFGMGETQYF

D gene: -
V gene: TRBV7-3
clone size: -
J gene: TRBJ2-2
CDR3 DNA: TGTGCCAGCAGCTTAACCGGGTCGGGGTACACCGGGGAGCTGTTTTTT
CDR3 protein: CASSLTGSGYTGELFF

D gene: -
V gene: TRBV19
clone size: -
J gene: TRBJ1-1
CDR3 DNA: TGTGCCAGTAGTGAGGTCACAAACACTGAAGCTTTCTTT
CDR3 protein: CASSEVTNTEAFF

D gene: -
V gene: TRBV7-1
clone size: -
J gene: TRBJ2-7
CDR3 DNA: TGTGCCAGCAGCATGACAGGTTCTGGGCAAGAGCAGTACTTC
CDR3 protein: CASSMTGSGQEQYF

D gene: -
V gene: TRBV7-6
clone size: few
J gene: TRBJ2-1
CDR3 DNA: TGTGCCAGCAGCGGGTGGGGTCAGGGCTACACCTACAATGAGCAGTTCTTC
CDR3 protein: CASSGWGQGYTYNEQFF

D gene: -
V gene: TRBV5-1
clone size: -
J gene: TRBJ2-3
CDR3 DNA: TGCGCCACCGCGCTGAGGGGATTATCTCCGTCTAGCACAGATACGCAGTATTTT
CDR3 protein: CATALRGLSPSSTDTQYF

D gene: TRBD1
V gene: TRBV6-5
clone size: -
J gene: TRBJ1-3
CDR3 DNA: TGTGCCAGCAGTTATTCCAGACAGGGAGATGGAAACACCATATATTTT
CDR3 protein: CASSYSRQGDGNTIYF

D gene: TRBD1
V gene: TRBV10-3
clone size: -
J gene: TRBJ1-2
CDR3 DNA: TGTGCCATCAGTCCGGGACAGGGGGCTCCCGTCTACACCTTC
CDR3 protein: CAISPGQGAPVYTF